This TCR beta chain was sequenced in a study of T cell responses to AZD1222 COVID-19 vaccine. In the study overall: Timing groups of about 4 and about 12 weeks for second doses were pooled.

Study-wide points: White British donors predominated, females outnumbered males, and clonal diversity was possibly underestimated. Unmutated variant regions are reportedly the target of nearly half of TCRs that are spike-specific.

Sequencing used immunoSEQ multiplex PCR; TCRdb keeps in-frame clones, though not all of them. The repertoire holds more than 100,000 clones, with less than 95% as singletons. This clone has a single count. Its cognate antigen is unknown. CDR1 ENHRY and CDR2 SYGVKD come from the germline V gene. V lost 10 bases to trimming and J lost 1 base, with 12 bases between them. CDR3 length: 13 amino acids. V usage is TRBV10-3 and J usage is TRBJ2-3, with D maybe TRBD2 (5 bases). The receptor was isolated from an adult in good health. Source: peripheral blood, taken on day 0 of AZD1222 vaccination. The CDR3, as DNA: TGTGCCACCCGAGACGGGGGCACAGATACGCAGTATTTT. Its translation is CATRDGGTDTQYF.